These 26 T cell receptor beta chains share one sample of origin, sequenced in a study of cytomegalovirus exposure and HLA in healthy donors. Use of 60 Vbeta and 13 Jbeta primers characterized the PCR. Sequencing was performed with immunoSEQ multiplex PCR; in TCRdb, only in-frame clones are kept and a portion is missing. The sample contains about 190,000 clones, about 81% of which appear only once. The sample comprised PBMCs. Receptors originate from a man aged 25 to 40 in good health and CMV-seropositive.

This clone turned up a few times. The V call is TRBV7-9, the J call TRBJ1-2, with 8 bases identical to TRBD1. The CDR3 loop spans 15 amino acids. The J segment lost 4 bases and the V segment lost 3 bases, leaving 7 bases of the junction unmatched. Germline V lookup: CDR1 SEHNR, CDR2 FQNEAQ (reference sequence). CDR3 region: CASSFGQGRSYGYTF. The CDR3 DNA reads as TGTGCCAGCAGCTTTGGACAGGGTCGGAGCTATGGCTACACCTTC. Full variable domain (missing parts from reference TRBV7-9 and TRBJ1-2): DTGVSQNPRHKITKRGQNVTFRCDPISEHNRLYWYRQTLGQGPEFLTYFQNEAQLEKSRLLSDRFSAERPKGSFSTLEIQRTEQGDSAMYLCASSFGQGRSYGYTFGSGTRLTVV.

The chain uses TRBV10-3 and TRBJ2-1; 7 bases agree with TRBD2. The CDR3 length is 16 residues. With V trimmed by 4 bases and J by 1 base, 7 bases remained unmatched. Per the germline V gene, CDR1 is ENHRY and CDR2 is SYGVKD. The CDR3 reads CAISGAGRGSYNEQFF. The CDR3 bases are TGTGCCATCAGTGGGGCTGGGAGGGGTTCCTACAATGAGCAGTTCTTC.

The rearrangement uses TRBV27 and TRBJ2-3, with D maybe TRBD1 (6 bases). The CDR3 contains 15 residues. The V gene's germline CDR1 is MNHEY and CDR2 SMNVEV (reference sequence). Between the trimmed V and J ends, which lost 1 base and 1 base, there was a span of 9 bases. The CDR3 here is CASSLLAGGTDTQYF. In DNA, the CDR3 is TGTGCCAGCAGTTTATTGGCAGGGGGCACAGATACGCAGTATTTT.

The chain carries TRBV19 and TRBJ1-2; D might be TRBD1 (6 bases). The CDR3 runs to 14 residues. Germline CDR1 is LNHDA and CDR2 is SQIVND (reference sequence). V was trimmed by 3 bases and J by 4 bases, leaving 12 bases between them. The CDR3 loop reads CASSMGSGVYGYTF. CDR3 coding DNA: TGTGCCAGTAGTATGGGGTCAGGGGTCTATGGCTACACCTTC.

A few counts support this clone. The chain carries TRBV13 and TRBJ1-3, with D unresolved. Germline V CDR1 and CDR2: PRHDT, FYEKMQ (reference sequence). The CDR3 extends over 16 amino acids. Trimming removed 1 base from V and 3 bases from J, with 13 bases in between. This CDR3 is CASSLERLSGGNTIYF. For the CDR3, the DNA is TGTGCCAGCAGCTTAGAAAGGCTTAGCGGTGGAAACACCATATATTTT.

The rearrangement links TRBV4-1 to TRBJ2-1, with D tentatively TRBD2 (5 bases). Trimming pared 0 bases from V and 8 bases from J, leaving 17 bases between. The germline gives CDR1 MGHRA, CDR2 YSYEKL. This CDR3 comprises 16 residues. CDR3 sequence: CASSQELRRLNDEQFF. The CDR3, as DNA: TGCGCCAGCAGCCAAGAACTCAGGAGGTTAAATGATGAGCAGTTCTTC.

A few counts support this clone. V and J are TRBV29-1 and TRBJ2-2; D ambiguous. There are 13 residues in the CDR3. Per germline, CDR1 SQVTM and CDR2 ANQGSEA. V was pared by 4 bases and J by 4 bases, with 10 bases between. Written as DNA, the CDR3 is TGCAGCGTTGGCGGTAGAGGCACCGGGGAGCTGTTTTTT. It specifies CSVGGRGTGELFF.

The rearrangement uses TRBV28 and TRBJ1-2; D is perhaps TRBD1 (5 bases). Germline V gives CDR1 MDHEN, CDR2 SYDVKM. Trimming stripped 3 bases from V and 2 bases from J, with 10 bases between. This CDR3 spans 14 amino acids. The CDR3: CASSFKTENYGYTF. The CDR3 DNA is TGTGCCAGCAGTTTCAAGACAGAGAACTATGGCTACACCTTC.

The CDR3 protein is CASSLTTGGRNEQFF. The DNA for the CDR3 is TGCGCCAGCAGCTTGACTACAGGGGGTAGGAATGAGCAGTTCTTC. The rearrangement uses TRBV5-1 and TRBJ2-1; 8 bases map to TRBD1. Germline values: CDR1 SGHRS, CDR2 YFSETQ. V dropped 1 base and J dropped 7; count of bases not matched to a gene: 7. This CDR3 has 15 residues.

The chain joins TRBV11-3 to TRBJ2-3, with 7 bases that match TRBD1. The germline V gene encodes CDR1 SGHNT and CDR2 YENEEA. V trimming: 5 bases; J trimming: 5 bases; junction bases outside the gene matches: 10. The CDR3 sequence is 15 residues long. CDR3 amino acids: CASSNPTTGEDTQYF. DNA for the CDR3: TGTGCCAGCAGCAATCCTACCACAGGGGAAGATACGCAGTATTTT.

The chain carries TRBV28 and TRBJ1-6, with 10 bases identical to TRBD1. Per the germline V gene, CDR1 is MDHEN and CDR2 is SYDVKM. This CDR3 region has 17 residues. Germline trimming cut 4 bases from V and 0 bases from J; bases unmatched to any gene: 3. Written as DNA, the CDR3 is TGTGCCAGCAGTTCCGGACAGGGGGGCTCCTATAATTCACCCCTCCACTTT. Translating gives CASSSGQGGSYNSPLHF.

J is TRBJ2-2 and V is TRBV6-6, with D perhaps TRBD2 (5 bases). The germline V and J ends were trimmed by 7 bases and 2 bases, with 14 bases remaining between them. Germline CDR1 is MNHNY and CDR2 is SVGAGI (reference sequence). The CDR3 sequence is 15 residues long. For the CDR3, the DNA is TGTGCCAGCACTACCGCGGGCGGAAACACCGGGGAGCTGTTTTTT. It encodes CASTTAGGNTGELFF.

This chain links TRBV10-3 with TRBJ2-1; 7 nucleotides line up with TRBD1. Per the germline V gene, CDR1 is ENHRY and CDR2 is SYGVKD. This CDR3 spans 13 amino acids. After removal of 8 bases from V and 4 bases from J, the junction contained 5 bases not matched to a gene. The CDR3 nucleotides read TGTGCCATCCGGGACAGCGATTACAATGAGCAGTTCTTC. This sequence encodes CAIRDSDYNEQFF.

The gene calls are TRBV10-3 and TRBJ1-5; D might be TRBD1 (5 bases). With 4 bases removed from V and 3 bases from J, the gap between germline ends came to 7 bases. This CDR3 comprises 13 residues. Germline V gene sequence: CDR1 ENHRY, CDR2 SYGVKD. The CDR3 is CAISGGPNQPQHF. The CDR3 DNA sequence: TGTGCCATCAGTGGGGGCCCCAATCAGCCCCAGCATTTT.

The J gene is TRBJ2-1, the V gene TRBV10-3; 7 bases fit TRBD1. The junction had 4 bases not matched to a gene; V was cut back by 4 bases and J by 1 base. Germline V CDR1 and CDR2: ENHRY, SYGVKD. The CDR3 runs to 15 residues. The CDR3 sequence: CAISGQGSSYNEQFF. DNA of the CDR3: TGTGCCATCAGTGGACAGGGATCATCCTACAATGAGCAGTTCTTC.

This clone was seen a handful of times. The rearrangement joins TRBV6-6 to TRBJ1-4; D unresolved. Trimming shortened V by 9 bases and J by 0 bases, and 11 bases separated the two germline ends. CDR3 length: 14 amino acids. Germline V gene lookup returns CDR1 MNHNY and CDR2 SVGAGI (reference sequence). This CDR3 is CASSHGATNEKLFF. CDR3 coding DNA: TGTGCCAGTTCCCACGGTGCAACTAATGAAAAACTGTTTTTT.

CDR3 in DNA: TGTGCCAGCAGCCCCAACGCCGTAGAATACACTGAAGCTTTCTTT. It translates to CASSPNAVEYTEAFF. This chain connects TRBV7-3 to TRBJ1-1; D remains unclear. CDR1 SGHTA and CDR2 FQGTGA come from the germline V gene. The germline V and J ends were trimmed by 5 bases and 3 bases, with 16 bases remaining between them. The CDR3 consists of 15 residues.

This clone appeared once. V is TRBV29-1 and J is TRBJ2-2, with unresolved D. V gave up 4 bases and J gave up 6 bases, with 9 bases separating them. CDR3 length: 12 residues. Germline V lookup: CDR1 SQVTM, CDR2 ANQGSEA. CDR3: CSVALRSGELFF. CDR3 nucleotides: TGCAGCGTTGCTCTGAGATCCGGGGAGCTGTTTTTT.

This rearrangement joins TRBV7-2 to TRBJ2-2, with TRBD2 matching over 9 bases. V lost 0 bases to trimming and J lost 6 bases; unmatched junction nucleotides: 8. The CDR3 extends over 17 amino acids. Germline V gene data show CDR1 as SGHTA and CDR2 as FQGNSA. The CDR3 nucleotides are TGTGCCAGCAGCTTAGCGGGGCGGGGGGGCCTCGCCGGGGAGCTGTTTTTT. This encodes CASSLAGRGGLAGELFF.

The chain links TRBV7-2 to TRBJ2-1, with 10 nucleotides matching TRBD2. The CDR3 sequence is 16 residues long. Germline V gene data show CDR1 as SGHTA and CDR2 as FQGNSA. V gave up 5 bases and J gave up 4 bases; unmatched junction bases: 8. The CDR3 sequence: CASSLEGSGGYNEQFF. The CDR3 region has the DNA TGTGCCAGCAGCCTCGAAGGTAGCGGGGGGTACAATGAGCAGTTCTTC. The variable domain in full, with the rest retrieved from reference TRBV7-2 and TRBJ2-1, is GAGVSQSPSNKVTEKGKDVELRCDPISGHTALYWYRQSLGQGLEFLIYFQGNSAPDKSGLPSDRFSAERTGGSVSTLTIQRTQQEDSAVYLCASSLEGSGGYNEQFFGPGTRLTVL.

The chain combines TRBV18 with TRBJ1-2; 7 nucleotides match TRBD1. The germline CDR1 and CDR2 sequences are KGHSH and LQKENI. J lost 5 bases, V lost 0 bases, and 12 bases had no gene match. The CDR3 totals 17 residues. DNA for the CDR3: TGTGCCAGCTCACCACCGTCCTCTCCTCGGACAGGTTATGGCTACACCTTC. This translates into CASSPPSSPRTGYGYTF.

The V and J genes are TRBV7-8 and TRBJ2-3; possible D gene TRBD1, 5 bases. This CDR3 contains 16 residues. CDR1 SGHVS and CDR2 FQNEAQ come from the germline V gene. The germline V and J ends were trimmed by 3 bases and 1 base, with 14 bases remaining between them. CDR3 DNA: TGTGCCAGCAGCTTCCTAGGCCAGGGCGGCACAGATACGCAGTATTTT. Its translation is CASSFLGQGGTDTQYF.

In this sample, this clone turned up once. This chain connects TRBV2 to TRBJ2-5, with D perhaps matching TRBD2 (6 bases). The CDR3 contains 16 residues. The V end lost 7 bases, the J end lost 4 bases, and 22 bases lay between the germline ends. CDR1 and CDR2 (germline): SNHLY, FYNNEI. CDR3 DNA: TGTGCCAGCAATCAAGGGTCCAGCGTCGGGGGAGAGACCCAGTACTTC. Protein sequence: CASNQGSSVGGETQYF. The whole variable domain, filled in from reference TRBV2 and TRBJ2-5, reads EPEVTQTPSHQVTQMGQEVILRCVPISNHLYFYWYRQILGQKVEFLVSFYNNEISEKSEIFDDQFSVERPDGSNFTLKIRSTKLEDSAMYFCASNQGSSVGGETQYFGPGTRLLVL.

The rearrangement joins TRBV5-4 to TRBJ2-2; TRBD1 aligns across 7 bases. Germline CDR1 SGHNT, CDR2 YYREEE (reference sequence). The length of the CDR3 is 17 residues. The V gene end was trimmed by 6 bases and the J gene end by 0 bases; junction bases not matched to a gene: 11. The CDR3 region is CASTPGQPTANTGELFF. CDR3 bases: TGTGCCAGCACTCCGGGACAGCCTACCGCGAACACCGGGGAGCTGTTTTTT.

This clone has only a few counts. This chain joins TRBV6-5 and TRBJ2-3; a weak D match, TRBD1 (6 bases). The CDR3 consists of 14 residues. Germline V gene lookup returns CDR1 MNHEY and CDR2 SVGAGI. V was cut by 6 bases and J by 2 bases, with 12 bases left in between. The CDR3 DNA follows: TGTGCCAGCAGCCTCACAGGGCTCACAGATACGCAGTATTTT. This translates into CASSLTGLTDTQYF.

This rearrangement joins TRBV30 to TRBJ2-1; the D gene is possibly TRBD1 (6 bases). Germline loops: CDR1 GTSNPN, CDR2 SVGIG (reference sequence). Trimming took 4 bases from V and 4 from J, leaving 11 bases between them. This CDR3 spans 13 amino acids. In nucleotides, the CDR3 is TGTGCCTGGACCGTGGACAGTTACAATGAGCAGTTCTTC. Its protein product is CAWTVDSYNEQFF.